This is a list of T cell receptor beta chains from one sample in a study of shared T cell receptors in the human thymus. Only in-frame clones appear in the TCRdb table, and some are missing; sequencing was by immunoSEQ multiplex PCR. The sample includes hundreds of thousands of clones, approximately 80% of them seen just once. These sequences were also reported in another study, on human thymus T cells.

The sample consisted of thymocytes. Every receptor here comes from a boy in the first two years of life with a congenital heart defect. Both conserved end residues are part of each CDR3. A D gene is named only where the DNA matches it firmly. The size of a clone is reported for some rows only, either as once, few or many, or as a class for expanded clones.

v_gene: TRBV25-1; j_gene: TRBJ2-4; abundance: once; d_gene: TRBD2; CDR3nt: TGTGCCAGCAGTGCTGGGACTAGCGGGAGGGACATTCAGTACTTC; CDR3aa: CASSAGTSGRDIQYF
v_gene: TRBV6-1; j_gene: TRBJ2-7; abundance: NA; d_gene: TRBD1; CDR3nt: TGTGCCAGCAGTGGCCGTCATAATGGGACAGGGCTCGAGCAGTACTTC; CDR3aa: CASSGRHNGTGLEQYF
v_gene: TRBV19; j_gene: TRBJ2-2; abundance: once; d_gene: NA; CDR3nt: TGTGCCAGTAGTATAAAGCGGAAAGTCGGAGGGGAGCTGTTTTTT; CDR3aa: CASSIKRKVGGELFF
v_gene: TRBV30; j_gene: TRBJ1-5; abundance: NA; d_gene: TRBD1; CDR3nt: TGTGCCTGGAGGCTACAGGGGCAAGGGCGACAGCCCCAGCATTTT; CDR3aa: CAWRLQGQGRQPQHF
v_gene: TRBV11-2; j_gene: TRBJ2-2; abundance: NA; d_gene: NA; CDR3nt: TGTGCCAGCTGTCGGAGCACCGGGGAGCTGTTTTTT; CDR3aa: CASCRSTGELFF
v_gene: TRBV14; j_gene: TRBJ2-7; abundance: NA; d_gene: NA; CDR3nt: TGTGCCAGCAGCCAAAAACCCCCCCCACGGAATCGGGACGAGCAGTACTTC; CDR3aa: CASSQKPPPRNRDEQYF
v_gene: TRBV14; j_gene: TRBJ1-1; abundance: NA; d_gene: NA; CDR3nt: TGTGCCAGCAGCCCCGGACTTTCCCCCGGGAACACTGAAGCTTTCTTT; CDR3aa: CASSPGLSPGNTEAFF
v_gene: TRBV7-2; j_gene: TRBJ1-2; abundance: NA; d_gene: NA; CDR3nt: TGTGCCAGCAGCCCCCACGGACAGTCTTATGGCTACACCTTC; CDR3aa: CASSPHGQSYGYTF
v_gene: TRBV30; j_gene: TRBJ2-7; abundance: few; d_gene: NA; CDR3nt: TGTGCCTGGATTGACAGTATCCACGAGCAGTACTTC; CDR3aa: CAWIDSIHEQYF
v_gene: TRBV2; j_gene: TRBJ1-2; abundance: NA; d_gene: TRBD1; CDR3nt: TGTGCCAGCAGTGGGGACAGCCCGCCCCGTTATGGCTACACCTTC; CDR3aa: CASSGDSPPRYGYTF
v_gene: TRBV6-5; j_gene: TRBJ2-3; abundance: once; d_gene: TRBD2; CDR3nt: TGTGCCAGCAGTTCGAGCGGGAGGGCCGTAGATACGCAGTATTTT; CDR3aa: CASSSSGRAVDTQYF
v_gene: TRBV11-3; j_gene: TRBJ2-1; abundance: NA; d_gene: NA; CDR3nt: TGTGCCAGCAGCTTAGGGTCGGAGCGCCCGAGCTCCTACAATGAGCAGTTCTTC; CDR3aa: CASSLGSERPSSYNEQFF
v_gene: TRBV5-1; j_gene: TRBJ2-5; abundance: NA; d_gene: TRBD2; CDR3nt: TGCGCCAGCAGCTCCCCCGGACTAGCTCAACCGGCTGGGACCCAGTACTTC; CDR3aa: CASSSPGLAQPAGTQYF
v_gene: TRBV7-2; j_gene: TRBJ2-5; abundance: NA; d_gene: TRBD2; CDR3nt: TGTGCCAGCAGCTTGTCTATAGCGGGATCACAAGAGACCCAGTACTTC; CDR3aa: CASSLSIAGSQETQYF
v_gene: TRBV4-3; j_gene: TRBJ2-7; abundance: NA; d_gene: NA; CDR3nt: TGCGCCAGCAGCCATGAGCAAACTGAAGGCTACGAGCGGTACTTC; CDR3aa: CASSHEQTEGYERYF
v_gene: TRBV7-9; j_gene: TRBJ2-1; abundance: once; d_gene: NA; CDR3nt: TGTGCCAGCAGCTTCAGGTCACCCTCGAGTAATGAGCAGTTCTTC; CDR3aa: CASSFRSPSSNEQFF
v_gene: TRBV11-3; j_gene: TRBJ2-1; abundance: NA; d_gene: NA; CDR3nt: TGTGCCAGCAGCTTGACTGGAGCCGGGACTTCTTTTGGGGATGAGCAGTTCTTC; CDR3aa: CASSLTGAGTSFGDEQFF
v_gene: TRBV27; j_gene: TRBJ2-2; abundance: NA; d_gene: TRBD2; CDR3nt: TGTGCCAGCAGTTTAGCGGGAGCCCGGGAGCTGTTTTTT; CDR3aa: CASSLAGARELFF
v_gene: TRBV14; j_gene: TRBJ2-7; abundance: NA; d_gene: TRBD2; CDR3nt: TGTGCCAGCAGCCAAAGCGGGAGGATCACCTACGAGCAGTACTTC; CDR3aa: CASSQSGRITYEQYF
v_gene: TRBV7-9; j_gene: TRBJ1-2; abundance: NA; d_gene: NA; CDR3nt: TGTGCCAGCAGCGCTCCCAAATCCAGGGCCTGCTATGGCTACACCTTC; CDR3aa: CASSAPKSRACYGYTF
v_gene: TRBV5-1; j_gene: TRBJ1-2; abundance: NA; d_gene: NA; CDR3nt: TGCGCCAGCAGCTTGGAATTGGCGGTTTCGTCCGGCTACACCTTC; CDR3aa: CASSLELAVSSGYTF
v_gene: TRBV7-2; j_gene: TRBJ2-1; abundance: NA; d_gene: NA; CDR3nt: TGTGCCAGCACCATTCGATTTGGGGAGTACTATGAGCAGTTCTTC; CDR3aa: CASTIRFGEYYEQFF